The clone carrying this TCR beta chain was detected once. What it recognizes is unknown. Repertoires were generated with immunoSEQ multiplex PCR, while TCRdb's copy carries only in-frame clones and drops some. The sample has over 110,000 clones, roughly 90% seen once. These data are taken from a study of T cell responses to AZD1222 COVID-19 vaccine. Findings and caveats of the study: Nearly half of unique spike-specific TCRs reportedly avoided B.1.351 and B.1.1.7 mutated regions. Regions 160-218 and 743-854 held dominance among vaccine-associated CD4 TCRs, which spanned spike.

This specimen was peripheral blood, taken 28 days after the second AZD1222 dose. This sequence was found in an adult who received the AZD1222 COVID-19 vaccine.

The CDR3 sequence is CSGQTGTGIGYTF. DNA for the CDR3: TGCAGCGGACAAACCGGGACAGGGATTGGCTACACCTTC. This rearrangement joins TRBV29-1 to TRBJ1-2; 9 bases fit TRBD1. The junction had 10 bases not matched to a gene; V was cut back by 7 bases and J by 7 bases. CDR1 is SQVTM and CDR2 is ANQGSEA in the germline V gene. The CDR3 totals 13 residues.